One sample yielded the 18 T cell receptor beta chains listed below, sequenced in a study of read filtering for tumor transcriptome and immune sequencing. The library was built from about 400 ng RNA with molecular barcoded adaptors for alpha/delta and beta/gamma chains. A single record per CDR3 protein comes from TCRdb applying MiXCR to the reads. There are around 130,000 distinct CDR3 sequences in the sample; around 13% occur only once, and approximately 9.9% lies in the top ten. The specimen sequenced was a population of CD138-negative cells sorted from bone marrow. The receptors shown here come from a donor at least 40 years old with multiple myeloma.

This clonotype has at least ten counts. The V gene is TRBV7-2, the J gene TRBJ2-3, with D uncertain. This CDR3 has 12 residues. CDR1 SGHTA and CDR2 FQGNSA come from the germline V gene. Trimming took 1 base from V and 9 from J, leaving 8 bases between them. CDR3 nucleotides: TGTGCCAGCAGCTTAGATGTAGCAACGCAGTATTTT. Translating it yields CASSLDVATQYF.

A note on this clonotype: A single base separates this from a much larger clone, so it may be a read error. The rearrangement joins TRBV5-1 to TRBJ2-5; D remains ambiguous. CDR3 size: 15 residues. The germline V gene has CDR1 SGHRS and CDR2 YFSETQ. CDR3 loop: CASSRQSSNQGTQYF. The CDR3 DNA reads as TGCGCCAGCAGCCGGCAGTCCAGCAACCAAGGGACCCAGTACTTC.

With respect to this clonotype: No conserved phenylalanine or tryptophan is present at the end of the CDR3, so a read error is the likely explanation. The chain uses TRBV20-1 and TRBJ2-1; D assignment may be TRBD1 or TRBD2 (5 bases each). The CDR3 spans 16 residues. The germline V gene encodes CDR1 DFQATT and CDR2 SNEGSKA (reference sequence). The CDR3 here is CSAPEEGQSSYNGQFS. CDR3 nucleotides: TGCAGTGCTCCCGAAGAGGGGCAGAGCTCCTACAATGGGCAGTTCTCC.

There are many counts of this clonotype. The chain recombines TRBV7-9 with TRBJ2-1; 8 positions agree with TRBD1. CDR1 SEHNR and CDR2 FQNEAQ come from the germline V gene (reference sequence). The CDR3 length is 15 residues. J lost 3 bases, V lost 5 bases, and 6 bases had no gene match. CDR3 nucleotide sequence: TGTGCCAGCAGCCAAGGACAGGGTTACTACAATGAGCAGTTCTTC. Translating it yields CASSQGQGYYNEQFF.

The sample holds many counts of this clonotype. V usage is TRBV11-3 and J usage is TRBJ2-7, with TRBD1 matching over 8 bases. The CDR3 totals 14 residues. Losses at the gene ends were 1 base for V and 1 base for J; bases not matched to a gene: 0. Germline CDR1 reads SGHNT; CDR2 reads YENEEA. CDR3 DNA sequence: TGTGCCAGCAGCTTAGGGGACAGGTCCTACGAGCAGTACTTC. Its protein is CASSLGDRSYEQYF. The full variable domain, its missing parts supplied by reference TRBV11-3 and TRBJ2-7, is EAGVVQSPRYKIIEKKQPVAFWCNPISGHNTLYWYLQNLGQGPELLIRYENEEAVDDSQLPKDRFSAERLKGVDSTLKIQPAELGDSAVYLCASSLGDRSYEQYFGPGTRLTVT.

Turning to this clonotype: A much larger clone differs by one base, so this may be a read error. The CDR3 reads CSASGPFSPLHF. The CDR3 DNA reads as TGCAGTGCTAGTGGTCCCTTCTCACCCCTCCACTTT. J is TRBJ1-6 and V is TRBV20-1; D gene ambiguous. The CDR3 covers 12 residues. Per the germline V gene, CDR1 is DFQATT and CDR2 is SNEGSKA (reference sequence). V gave up 3 bases and J gave up 10 bases, with 10 bases separating them.

This clonotype was found a few times. The chain is built from TRBV7-2 and TRBJ2-3; either TRBD1 or TRBD2 may fit D (5 bases each). Trimming pared 5 bases from V and 3 bases from J, leaving 12 bases between. The V gene's germline CDR1 is SGHTA and CDR2 FQGNSA. CDR3 size: 14 residues. CDR3 sequence (DNA): TGTGCCAGCAGCCCCTGGGACCTAACAGATACGCAGTATTTT. Amino acid sequence: CASSPWDLTDTQYF.

Concerning this clonotype itself: At one end the junction does not follow the germline gene, possibly because of a read error. V is TRBV12-3 or TRBV12-4 and J is TRBJ2-7; possibly TRBD1 or TRBD2 for D (5 bases each). The CDR3 is 14 amino acids. CDR3 DNA: TGTGCCAGCAGTCCCACCGGGGCAGCCTACGAGCAGGACTTC. Protein: CASSPTGAAYEQDF.

In this sample, this clonotype turned up many times. The rearrangement links TRBV28 to TRBJ1-2; 7 bases fit TRBD1. Looked up from germline, CDR1 is MDHEN and CDR2 is SYDVKM. The CDR3 covers 19 residues. The J segment lost 3 bases and the V segment lost 2 bases, leaving 18 bases of the junction unmatched. In nucleotides, the CDR3 is TGTGCCAGCAGTTTAGCAAATTGGGGACAGCCTAGGGTAGACTATGGCTACACCTTC. This gives the protein CASSLANWGQPRVDYGYTF.

This clonotype was found a few times. The chain links TRBV5-1 to TRBJ2-7; D gene ambiguous. Per germline, CDR1 SGHRS and CDR2 YFSETQ. Trimming shortened V by 4 bases and J by 7 bases, and 12 bases separated the two germline ends. The CDR3 contains 12 residues. CDR3 coding DNA: TGCGCCAGCAGCATGGACGGTAATGAGCAGTACTTC. Translated, it gives CASSMDGNEQYF. The variable domain in full, with the rest retrieved from reference TRBV5-1 and TRBJ2-7, is KAGVTQTPRYLIKTRGQQVTLSCSPISGHRSVSWYQQTPGQGLQFLFEYFSETQRNKGNFPGRFSGRQFSNSRSEMNVSTLELGDSALYLCASSMDGNEQYFGPGTRLTVT.

Concerning this clonotype: A read error may explain this, as a much larger clone is one base away. This chain connects TRBV7-2 to TRBJ2-1; D is undetermined. CDR3 size: 14 residues. CDR1 is SGHTA and CDR2 is FQGNSA in the germline V gene. With 1 base removed from V and 12 bases from J, the gap between germline ends came to 16 bases. CDR3 amino acids: CASSLDGVAVWQFF. DNA for the CDR3: TGTGCCAGCAGCTTAGATGGGGTGGCGGTATGGCAGTTCTTC.

This clonotype was observed at least ten times. The chain employs TRBV5-1 and TRBJ2-3; D is unresolved. V was shortened by 4 bases and J by 5 bases, with 14 bases between the two germline ends. Per germline, CDR1 SGHRS and CDR2 YFSETQ. The CDR3 spans 14 residues. CDR3: CASSPRPGLDTQYF. In DNA form, the CDR3 reads TGCGCCAGCAGCCCCCGACCGGGTTTAGATACGCAGTATTTT.

For this clonotype: Just one base apart from a much larger clone, this may be a read error. CDR3 residues: CASSTGGTDNEQFF. DNA of the CDR3: TGCGCCAGCAGTACAGGGGGCACGGACAATGAGCAGTTCTTC. The rearrangement uses TRBV5-1 and TRBJ2-1; TRBD1 aligns across 9 bases. The V gene end was trimmed by 5 bases and the J gene end by 5 bases; junction bases not matched to a gene: 5. The CDR3 length is 14 residues. The germline V gene encodes CDR1 SGHRS and CDR2 YFSETQ.

This clonotype was seen repeatedly, ten times or more. This sequence joins TRBV12-3 or TRBV12-4 and TRBJ2-2, with TRBD1 matching 7 bases. The CDR3 totals 13 residues. The J segment lost 6 bases and the V segment lost 5 bases, leaving 3 bases of the junction unmatched. DNA of the CDR3: TGTGCCAGCAGTACGCAGGGGGCCGGGGAGCTGTTTTTT. Protein sequence: CASSTQGAGELFF.

Ten or more counts support this clonotype. The chain links TRBV27 to TRBJ1-4; TRBD1 aligns across 8 bases. Germline assignment: CDR1 MNHEY and CDR2 SMNVEV (reference sequence). V gave up 6 bases and J gave up 5 bases; unmatched junction bases: 8. This CDR3 is built from 15 residues. The CDR3 bases are TGTGCCAGCAGATACTCAGGGGGCGTCAATGAAAAACTGTTTTTT. Translated: CASRYSGGVNEKLFF. The complete variable domain, with remaining parts taken from reference TRBV27 and TRBJ1-4, reads EAQVTQNPRYLITVTGKKLTVTCSQNMNHEYMSWYRQDPGLGLRQIYYSMNVEVTDKGDVPEGYKVSRKEKRNFPLILESPSPNQTSLYFCASRYSGGVNEKLFFGSGTQLSVL.

This clonotype was observed at least ten times. The J gene is TRBJ1-1, the V gene TRBV29-1, with D maybe TRBD1 (6 bases). CDR1 and CDR2 (germline): SQVTM, ANQGSEA. This CDR3 spans 13 amino acids. V was shortened by 6 bases and J by 5 bases, with 16 bases between the two germline ends. The CDR3 loop is CSVTRGGGTEAFF. In DNA form, the CDR3 reads TGCAGCGTGACCAGGGGAGGTGGTACTGAAGCTTTCTTT.

Concerning this clonotype itself: This clone may be a read error of a much larger clone one base away. V is TRBV5-1 and J is TRBJ2-5; a weak D match, TRBD2 (5 bases). This CDR3 comprises 14 residues. Germline V gene lookup returns CDR1 SGHRS and CDR2 YFSETQ. The CDR3 DNA reads TGCGCCAGCAGCTTACGTCCAGCGGCAGAGTCCCAGTACTTC. Its protein product is CASSLRPAAESQYF.

There are many counts of this clonotype. The chain combines TRBV20-1 with TRBJ2-7, with D tentatively TRBD1 (5 bases). This CDR3 has 13 amino acids. The germline CDR1 and CDR2 sequences are DFQATT and SNEGSKA (reference sequence). The V end lost 4 bases, the J end lost 4 bases, and 14 bases lay between the germline ends. This CDR3 is CSAKDNQGYEQYF. CDR3 nucleotide sequence: TGCAGTGCTAAAGATAATCAGGGTTACGAGCAGTACTTC.